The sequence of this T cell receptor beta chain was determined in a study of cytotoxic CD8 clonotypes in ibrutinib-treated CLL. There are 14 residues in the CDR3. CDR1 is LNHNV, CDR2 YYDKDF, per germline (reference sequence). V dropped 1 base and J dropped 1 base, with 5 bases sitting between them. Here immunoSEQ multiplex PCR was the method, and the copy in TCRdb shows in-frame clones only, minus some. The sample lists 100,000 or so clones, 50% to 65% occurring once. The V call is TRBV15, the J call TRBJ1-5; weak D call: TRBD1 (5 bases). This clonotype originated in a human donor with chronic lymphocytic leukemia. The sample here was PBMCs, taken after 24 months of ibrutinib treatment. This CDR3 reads CATSRAGSNQPQHF. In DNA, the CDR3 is TGTGCCACCAGCAGAGCAGGGAGCAATCAGCCCCAGCATTTT.